This T cell receptor beta chain comes out of a study of blood T cell repertoires in COVID-19. Study in general: Nucleic acid was either cDNA or gDNA, and it came from T cells, B-cell-depleted T cells, or PBMCs.

In the authors' workflow: Reference gene primer amplification gave nucleated cell count estimates. The protocol was immunoSEQ multiplex PCR, while the TCRdb copy is restricted to in-frame clones and leaves out a portion. That table is the source of V, J and clone size, and D and trimming were worked out from the DNA. Of about 48,000 clones in the sample, 65% to 80% were seen once. In its sample, this clone was seen once. The CDR3 consists of 16 residues. CDR1 and CDR2 (germline): SGHAT, FQNNGV. V shed 5 bases, J shed 5 bases, and the junction held 14 bases outside the gene matches. The receptor's source is a human donor with active or convalescent COVID-19. The donor label of this sample is uncertain. The source material was peripheral blood. The chain has TRBV11-2 and TRBJ2-5, with 7 bases lining up with TRBD1. The CDR3 here is CASSTRQGRIRETQYF. CDR3 nucleotide sequence: TGTGCCAGCAGCACGCGACAGGGAAGGATTCGGGAGACCCAGTACTTC.